This T cell receptor beta chain was identified during a study of OX40 agonist ivuxolimab in advanced cancers. On the study more broadly: Anti-PD-1, anti-PD-L1 or anti-CTLA-4 therapy given earlier was allowed, and over 35% had some.

Repertoires were generated with immunoSEQ multiplex PCR, while TCRdb's copy carries only in-frame clones and drops some. The sample comprises roughly 87,000 clones, around 90% of which are singletons, and roughly 0.75% rests with the top ten. Findings and caveats of the study: Part of the nonresponder group also had normalized T-cell clonal expansion that was low.

About this clone: Its antigen remains unidentified.

Autoimmune disease history or systemic immunosuppression barred patients. Sequenced here: CD4+ or CD8+ T cells sorted from blood, sampled in a trial of the OX40 agonist ivuxolimab. The source is an adult with an advanced solid tumor such as melanoma, head and neck, liver or kidney cancer.

CDR3 residues: CASSDGTGVGEKLFF. The DNA for the CDR3 is TGTGCCAGCTCGGACGGGACAGGGGTCGGAGAAAAACTGTTTTTT. The chain joins TRBV18 to TRBJ1-4, with 10 bases identical to TRBD1. V was clipped by 6 bases and J by 8 bases; unmatched bases: 9. Germline assignment: CDR1 KGHSH and CDR2 LQKENI. The CDR3 spans 15 residues.